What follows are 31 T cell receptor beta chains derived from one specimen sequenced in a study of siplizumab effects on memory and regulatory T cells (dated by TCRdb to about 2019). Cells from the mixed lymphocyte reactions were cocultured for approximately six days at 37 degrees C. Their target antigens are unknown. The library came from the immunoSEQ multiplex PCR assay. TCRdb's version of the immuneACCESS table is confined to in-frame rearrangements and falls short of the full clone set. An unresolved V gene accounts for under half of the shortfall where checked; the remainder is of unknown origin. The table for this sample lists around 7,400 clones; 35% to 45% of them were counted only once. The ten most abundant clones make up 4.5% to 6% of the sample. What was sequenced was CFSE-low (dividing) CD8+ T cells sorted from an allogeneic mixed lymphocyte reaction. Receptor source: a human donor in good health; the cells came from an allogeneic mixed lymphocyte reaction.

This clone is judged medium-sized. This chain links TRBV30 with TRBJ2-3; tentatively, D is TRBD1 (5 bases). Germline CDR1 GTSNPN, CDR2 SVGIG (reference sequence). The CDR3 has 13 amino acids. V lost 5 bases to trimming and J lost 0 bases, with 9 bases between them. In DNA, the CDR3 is TGTGCCTGGGGGGCGGACAGCACAGATACGCAGTATTTT. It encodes CAWGADSTDTQYF.

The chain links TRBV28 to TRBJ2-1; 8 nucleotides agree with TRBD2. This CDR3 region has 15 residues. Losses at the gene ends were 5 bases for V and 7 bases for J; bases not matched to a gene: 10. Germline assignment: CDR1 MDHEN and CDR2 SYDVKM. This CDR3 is CASSPAGTGGNEQFF. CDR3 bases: TGTGCCAGCAGTCCAGCCGGGACGGGGGGGAATGAGCAGTTCTTC.

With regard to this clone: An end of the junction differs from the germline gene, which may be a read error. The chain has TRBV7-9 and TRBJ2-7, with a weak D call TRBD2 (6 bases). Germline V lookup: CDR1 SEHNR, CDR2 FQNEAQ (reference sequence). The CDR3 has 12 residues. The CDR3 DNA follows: TGCGCCAGCAGCCCCGGGAGAGGGGAGCAGTACTTC. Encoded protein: CASSPGRGEQYF. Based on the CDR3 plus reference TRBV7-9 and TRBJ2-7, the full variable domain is DTGVSQNPRHKITKRGQNVTFRCDPISEHNRLYWYRQTLGQGPEFLTYFQNEAQLEKSRLLSDRFSAERPKGSFSTLEIQRTEQGDSAMYLCASSPGRGEQYFGPGTRLTVT.

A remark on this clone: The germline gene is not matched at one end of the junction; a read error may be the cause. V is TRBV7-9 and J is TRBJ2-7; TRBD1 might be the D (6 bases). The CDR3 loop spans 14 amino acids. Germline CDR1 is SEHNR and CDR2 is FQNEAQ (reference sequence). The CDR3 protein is CASSQVQGRYEQYF. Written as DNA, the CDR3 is TGCGCCAGCAGCCAAGTTCAGGGGCGCTACGAGCAGTACTTC.

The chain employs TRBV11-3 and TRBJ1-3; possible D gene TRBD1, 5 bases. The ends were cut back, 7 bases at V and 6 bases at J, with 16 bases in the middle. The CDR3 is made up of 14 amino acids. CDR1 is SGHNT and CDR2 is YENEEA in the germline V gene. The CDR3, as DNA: TGTGCCAGCACCCTCCTGGGACTTGAAAACACCATATATTTT. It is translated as CASTLLGLENTIYF.

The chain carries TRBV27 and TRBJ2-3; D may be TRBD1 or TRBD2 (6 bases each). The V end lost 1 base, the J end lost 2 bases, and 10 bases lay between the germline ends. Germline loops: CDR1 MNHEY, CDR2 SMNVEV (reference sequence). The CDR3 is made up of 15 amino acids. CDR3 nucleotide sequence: TGTGCCAGCAGTTTATACGGGGGCACCACAGATACGCAGTATTTT. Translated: CASSLYGGTTDTQYF.

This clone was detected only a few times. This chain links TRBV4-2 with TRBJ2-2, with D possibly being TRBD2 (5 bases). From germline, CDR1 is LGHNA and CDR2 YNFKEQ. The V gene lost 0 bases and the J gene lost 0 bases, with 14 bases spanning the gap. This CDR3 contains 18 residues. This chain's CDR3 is CASSQELGYLANTGELFF. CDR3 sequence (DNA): TGTGCCAGCAGCCAAGAACTAGGATATTTGGCGAACACCGGGGAGCTGTTTTTT.

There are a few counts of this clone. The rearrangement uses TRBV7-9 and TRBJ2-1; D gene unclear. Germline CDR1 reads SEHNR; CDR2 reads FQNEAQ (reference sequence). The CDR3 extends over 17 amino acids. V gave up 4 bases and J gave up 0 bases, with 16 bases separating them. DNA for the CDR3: TGTGCCAGCAGCTCAACTGAACCCTCAAGCTCCTACAATGAGCAGTTCTTC. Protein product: CASSSTEPSSSYNEQFF.

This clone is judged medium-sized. CDR3 coding DNA: TGCGCCAGCAGCCCTATGGGAGCGGGAAAGTACAATGAGCAGTTCTTC. This codes for CASSPMGAGKYNEQFF. The V and J genes are TRBV4-1 and TRBJ2-1, with TRBD2 identical over 7 bases. The ends lost 4 bases at V and 4 bases at J; junction bases unmatched: 10. CDR1 MGHRA and CDR2 YSYEKL come from the germline V gene. The CDR3 contains 16 residues.

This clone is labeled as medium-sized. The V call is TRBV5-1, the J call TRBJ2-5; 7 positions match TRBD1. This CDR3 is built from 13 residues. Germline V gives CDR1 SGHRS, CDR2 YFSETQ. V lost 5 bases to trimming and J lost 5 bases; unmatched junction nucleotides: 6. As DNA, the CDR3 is TGCGCCAGCAGAGGGGGCCCTGGGGAGACCCAGTACTTC. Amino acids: CASRGGPGETQYF.

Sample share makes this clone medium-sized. CDR3 DNA: TGTGCCAGTAGTCTAACTAGCGGCCCATACAATGAGCAGTTCTTC. Amino acid sequence: CASSLTSGPYNEQFF. The V and J genes are TRBV19 and TRBJ2-1, with 8 bases lining up with TRBD2. This CDR3 region has 15 residues. In germline, CDR1 is LNHDA, CDR2 SQIVND (reference sequence). V lost 5 bases to trimming and J lost 4 bases; unmatched junction nucleotides: 7. Filled out from reference TRBV19 and TRBJ2-1, the complete variable domain reads DGGITQSPKYLFRKEGQNVTLSCEQNLNHDAMYWYRQDPGQGLRLIYYSQIVNDFQKGDIAEGYSVSREKKESFPLTVTSAQKNPTAFYLCASSLTSGPYNEQFFGPGTRLTVL.

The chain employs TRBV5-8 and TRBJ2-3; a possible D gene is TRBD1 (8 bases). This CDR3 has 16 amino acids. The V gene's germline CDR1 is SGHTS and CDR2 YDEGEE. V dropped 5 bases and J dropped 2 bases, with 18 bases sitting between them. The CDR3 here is CASRFTGGGVTDTQYF. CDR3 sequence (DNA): TGTGCCAGCAGATTCACAGGGGGAGGGGTCACAGATACGCAGTATTTT. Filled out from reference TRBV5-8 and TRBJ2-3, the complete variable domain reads EAGVTQSPTHLIKTRGQQATLRCSPISGHTSVYWYQQALGLGLQFLLWYDEGEERNRGNFPPRFSGRQFPNYSSELNVNALELEDSALYLCASRFTGGGVTDTQYFGPGTRLTVL.

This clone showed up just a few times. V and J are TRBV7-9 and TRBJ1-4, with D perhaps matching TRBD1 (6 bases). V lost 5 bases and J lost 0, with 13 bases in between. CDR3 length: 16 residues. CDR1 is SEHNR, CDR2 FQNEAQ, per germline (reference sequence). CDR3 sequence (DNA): TGTGCCAGCAGCCAGTCGGGGGCGGCAACTAATGAAAAACTGTTTTTT. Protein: CASSQSGAATNEKLFF.

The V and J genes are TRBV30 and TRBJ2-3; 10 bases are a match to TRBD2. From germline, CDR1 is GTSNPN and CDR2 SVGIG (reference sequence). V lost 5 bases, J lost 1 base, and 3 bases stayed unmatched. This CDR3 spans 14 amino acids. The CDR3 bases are TGTGCCTGGGCTAGCGGGAGTGGCACAGATACGCAGTATTTT. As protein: CAWASGSGTDTQYF.

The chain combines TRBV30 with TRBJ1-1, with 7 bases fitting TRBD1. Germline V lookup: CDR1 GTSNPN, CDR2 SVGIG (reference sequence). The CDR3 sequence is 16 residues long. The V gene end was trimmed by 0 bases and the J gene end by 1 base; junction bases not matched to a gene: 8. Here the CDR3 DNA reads TGTGCCTGGAGTGTCGATTGGACAGGCGGGAACACTGAAGCTTTCTTT. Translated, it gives CAWSVDWTGGNTEAFF.

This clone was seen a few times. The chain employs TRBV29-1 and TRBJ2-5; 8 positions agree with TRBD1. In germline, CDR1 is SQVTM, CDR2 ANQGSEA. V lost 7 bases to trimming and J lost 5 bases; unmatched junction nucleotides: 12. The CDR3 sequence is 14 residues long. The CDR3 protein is CSAPAGGAWETQYF. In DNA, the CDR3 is TGCAGCGCACCGGCAGGGGGCGCCTGGGAGACCCAGTACTTC.

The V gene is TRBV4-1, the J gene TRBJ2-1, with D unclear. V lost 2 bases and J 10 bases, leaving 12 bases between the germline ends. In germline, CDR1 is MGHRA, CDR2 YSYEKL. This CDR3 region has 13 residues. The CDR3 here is CASSQTLAREQFF. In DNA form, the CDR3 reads TGCGCCAGCAGCCAAACCCTGGCGAGAGAGCAGTTCTTC.

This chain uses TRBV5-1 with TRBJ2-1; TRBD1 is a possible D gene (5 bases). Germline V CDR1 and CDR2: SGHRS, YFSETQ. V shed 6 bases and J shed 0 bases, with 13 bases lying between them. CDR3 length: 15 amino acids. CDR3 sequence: CASNKLQGSYNEQFF. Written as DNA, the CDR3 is TGCGCCAGCAACAAATTGCAGGGCTCCTACAATGAGCAGTTCTTC. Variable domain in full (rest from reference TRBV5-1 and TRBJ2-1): KAGVTQTPRYLIKTRGQQVTLSCSPISGHRSVSWYQQTPGQGLQFLFEYFSETQRNKGNFPGRFSGRQFSNSRSEMNVSTLELGDSALYLCASNKLQGSYNEQFFGPGTRLTVL.

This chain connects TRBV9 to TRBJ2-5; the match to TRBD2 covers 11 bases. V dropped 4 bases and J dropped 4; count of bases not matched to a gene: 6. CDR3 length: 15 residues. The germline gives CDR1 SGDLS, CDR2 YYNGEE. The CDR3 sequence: CASSSRLAGLETQYF. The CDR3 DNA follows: TGTGCCAGCAGCTCACGACTAGCGGGATTAGAGACCCAGTACTTC.

CDR3 residues: CASSPGTGDEQYF. The CDR3 coding sequence is TGTGCCAGCAGCCCAGGGACAGGGGACGAGCAGTACTTC. The chain has TRBV7-6 and TRBJ2-7; 10 nucleotides agree with TRBD1. Trimming cost V 5 bases and J 5 bases; bases outside gene matches: 3. The CDR3 is 13 amino acids. The V gene's germline CDR1 is SGHVS and CDR2 FNYEAQ.

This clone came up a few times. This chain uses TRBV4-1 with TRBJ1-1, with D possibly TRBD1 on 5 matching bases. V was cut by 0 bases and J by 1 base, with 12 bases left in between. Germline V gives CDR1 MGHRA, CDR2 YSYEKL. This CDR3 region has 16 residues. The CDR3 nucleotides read TGCGCCAGCAGCCAAGATCAGTACAGGCAGAACACTGAAGCTTTCTTT. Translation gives CASSQDQYRQNTEAFF.

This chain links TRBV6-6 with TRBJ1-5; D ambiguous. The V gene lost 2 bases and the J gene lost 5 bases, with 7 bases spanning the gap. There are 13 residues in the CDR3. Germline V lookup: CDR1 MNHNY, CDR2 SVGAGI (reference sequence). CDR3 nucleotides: TGTGCCAGCAGTTACAGGGCCCATCAGCCCCAGCATTTT. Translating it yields CASSYRAHQPQHF.

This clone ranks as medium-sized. This chain's CDR3 is CASSPAVNSLEQYF. The CDR3 nucleotides read TGTGCCAGCAGCCCCGCCGTGAATAGCCTCGAGCAGTACTTC. The chain couples TRBV4-2 to TRBJ2-7; D is unclear. CDR1 and CDR2 (germline): LGHNA, YNFKEQ. The V and J ends lost 4 bases and 6 bases respectively, with 16 bases between them. The CDR3 runs to 14 residues.

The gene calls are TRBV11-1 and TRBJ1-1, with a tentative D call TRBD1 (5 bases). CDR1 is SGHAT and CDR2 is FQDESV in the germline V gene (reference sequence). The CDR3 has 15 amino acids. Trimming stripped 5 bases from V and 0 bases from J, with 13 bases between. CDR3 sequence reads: CASSESGIMNTEAFF. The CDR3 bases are TGTGCCAGCAGCGAATCAGGGATCATGAACACTGAAGCTTTCTTT.

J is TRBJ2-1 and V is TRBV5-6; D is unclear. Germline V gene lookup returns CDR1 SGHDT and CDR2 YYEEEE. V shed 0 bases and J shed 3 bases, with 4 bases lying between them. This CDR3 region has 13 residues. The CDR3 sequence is CASSLALYNEQFF. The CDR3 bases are TGTGCCAGCAGCTTGGCCCTCTACAATGAGCAGTTCTTC.

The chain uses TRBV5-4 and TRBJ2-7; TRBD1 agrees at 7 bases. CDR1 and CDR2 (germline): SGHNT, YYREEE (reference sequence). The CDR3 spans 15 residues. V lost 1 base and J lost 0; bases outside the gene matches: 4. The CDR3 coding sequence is TGTGCCAGCAGCTTGTCAGGGGGTGACTCCTACGAGCAGTACTTC. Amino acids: CASSLSGGDSYEQYF.

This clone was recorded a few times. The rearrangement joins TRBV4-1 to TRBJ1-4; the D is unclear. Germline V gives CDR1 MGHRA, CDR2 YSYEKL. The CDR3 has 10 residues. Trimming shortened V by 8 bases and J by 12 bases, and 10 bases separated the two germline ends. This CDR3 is CASGSVQLFF. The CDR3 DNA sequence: TGCGCCAGCGGTTCCGTGCAACTGTTTTTT.

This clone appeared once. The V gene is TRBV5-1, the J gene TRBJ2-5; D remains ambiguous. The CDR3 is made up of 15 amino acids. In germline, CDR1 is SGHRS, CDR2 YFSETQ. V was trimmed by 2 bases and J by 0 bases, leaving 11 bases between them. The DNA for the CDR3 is TGCGCCAGCAGCTTTTACGGAAATTACCAAGAGACCCAGTACTTC. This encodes CASSFYGNYQETQYF.

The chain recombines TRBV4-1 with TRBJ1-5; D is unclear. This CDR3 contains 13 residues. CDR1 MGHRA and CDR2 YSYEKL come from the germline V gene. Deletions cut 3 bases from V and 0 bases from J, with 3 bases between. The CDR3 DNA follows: TGCGCCAGCAGCCATAGTAGCAATCAGCCCCAGCATTTT. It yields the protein CASSHSSNQPQHF.

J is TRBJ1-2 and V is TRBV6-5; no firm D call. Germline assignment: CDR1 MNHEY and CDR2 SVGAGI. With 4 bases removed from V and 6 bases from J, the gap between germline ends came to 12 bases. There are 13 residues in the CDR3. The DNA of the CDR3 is TGTGCCAGCAGTTTAGCCCCCCAGCATGGCTACACCTTC. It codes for CASSLAPQHGYTF.

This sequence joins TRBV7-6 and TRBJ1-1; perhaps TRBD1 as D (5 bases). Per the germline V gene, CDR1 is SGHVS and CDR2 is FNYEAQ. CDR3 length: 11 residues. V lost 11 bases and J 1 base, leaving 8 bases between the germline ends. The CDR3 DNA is TGTGCCCTGGGGGGGAACACTGAAGCTTTCTTT. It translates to CALGGNTEAFF.